A selection of T cell receptor beta chains follows, all from one sample in a study of shared clonotypes between healthy human individuals. Repertoires were generated with immunoSEQ multiplex PCR, while TCRdb's copy carries only in-frame clones and drops some. The table shows 2 million or so clones, with approximately 95% occurring only once. Input material: naive CD8+ T cells sorted from blood. The origin of the receptors is a man younger than 30 in good health. Each CDR3 is given with its conserved first and last residue. The order of the fields is D gene, V gene, J gene, CDR3 protein. D genes are given only for firm matches.

.	TRBV6-6	TRBJ2-5	CASRLETQYF
.	TRBV2	TRBJ1-2	CASSHPTSTGKDNYGYTF
.	TRBV5-5	TRBJ2-7	CASSLDGGFNEQYF
TRBD2	TRBV7-2	TRBJ2-1	CASSWTSGRTVYNEQFF
TRBD1	TRBV4-2	TRBJ1-5	CASSQEVGQYNQPQHF
.	TRBV19	TRBJ2-7	CASSAGNSYEQYF
TRBD1	TRBV6-5	TRBJ2-7	CASNGDRPYEQYF
.	TRBV5-1	TRBJ2-3	CASSLAGSSTDTQYF
TRBD2	TRBV30	TRBJ2-5	CAWSEIAGGAETQYF
.	TRBV9	TRBJ2-7	CASSVDDGSLGYEQYF
.	TRBV5-1	TRBJ2-1	CASSWPIPNEQFF
.	TRBV27	TRBJ2-3	CASSHTGIYTDTQYF
TRBD1	TRBV4-2	TRBJ1-1	CASSQVQGVYLDAFF
.	TRBV10-2	TRBJ1-1	CASSEWRGAFF
.	TRBV5-1	TRBJ2-1	CASSDGTYNEQFF
.	TRBV6-5	TRBJ2-7	CASTGDNSYEQYF
TRBD2	TRBV7-2	TRBJ2-3	CASSRTSGYTDTQYF
.	TRBV7-9	TRBJ2-5	CASSLGVQETQYF
.	TRBV4-1	TRBJ2-7	CASSQDAGYREQYF
.	TRBV6-6	TRBJ2-1	CASSYLGAEQFF